This T cell receptor beta chain was identified during a study of blood T cell repertoires in COVID-19. Study in general: PBMCs, B-cell-depleted T cells, or T cells provided the cDNA or gDNA that made up the material.

In the study's own analysis: Reference gene primers were amplified, and this amplification served to estimate nucleated cell counts. Libraries were prepared by immunoSEQ multiplex PCR; TCRdb keeps only in-frame clonotypes and omits some of them. The V and J calls and the clone size are those of that table, but D and trimming were determined from the DNA. In the table there are about 65,000 clones, roughly 90% of which are singletons. This TCR was sampled from a man between 60 and 75 years old with acute or convalescent COVID-19. The sample was peripheral blood.

In DNA, the CDR3 is TGCGCCAGCAGCCGGGACGGGGGATGGGGGGAGCTGTTTTTT. Protein sequence: CASSRDGGWGELFF. V gene TRBV4-1 combines with J gene TRBJ2-2, with a tentative D call TRBD2 (6 bases). Trimming pared 4 bases from V and 8 bases from J, leaving 14 bases between. The CDR3 is 14 residues long. Germline CDR1 is MGHRA and CDR2 is YSYEKL.